The present T cell receptor (beta chain) was sequenced within a study of technical replicates of blood from several donors. Profiled with immunoSEQ multiplex PCR; TCRdb holds only in-frame clones, not every one. The table has tens of thousands of clones, about 95% seen once; the top ten hold 0.25%. V shed 0 bases and J 3 bases; nucleotides not matched to a gene: 4. In germline, CDR1 is SGHRS, CDR2 YFSETQ. The CDR3 is 15 amino acids. The chain is built from TRBV5-1 and TRBJ2-7; TRBD1 aligns across 9 bases. The receptor was isolated from a human donor in good health. Sequenced material: T cells isolated from PBMCs. The CDR3 sequence is CASSLGWDRVYEQYF. CDR3 sequence (DNA): TGCGCCAGCAGCTTGGGTTGGGACAGGGTCTACGAGCAGTACTTC.